This TCR beta chain was identified during a study of cytomegalovirus exposure and HLA in healthy donors. Study-level information: Among around 400 genotyped donors, around 82% fell in the Caucasian-associated ancestry cluster.

Use of 60 Vbeta and 13 Jbeta primers characterized the PCR. Produced via immunoSEQ multiplex PCR; TCRdb's table is partial and in-frame only. The data show around 170,000 clones, 60% to 85% seen once. Unrecorded immune exposures were likely, despite nominal health at sampling. Trimming took 4 bases from V and 10 from J, leaving 20 bases between them. Germline V gene sequence: CDR1 MNHEY, CDR2 SMNVEV (reference sequence). The CDR3 has 15 residues. The clonotype was recovered from a man aged 18 to 29 in good health and CMV-seronegative. The sequenced sample was PBMCs. The chain links TRBV27 to TRBJ2-1, with D possibly matching TRBD1 (5 bases). The CDR3 sequence is CASSSGFPLIREQFF. CDR3 nucleotides: TGTGCCAGCAGTTCAGGGTTCCCCCTTATACGGGAGCAGTTCTTC.